The 10 T cell receptor beta chains below all came from one sample that was sequenced in a study of blood T cells in healthy people across ages (dated by TCRdb to the mid-2010s). Libraries were constructed by 5' RACE. Sequencing relied on an Illumina HiSeq 2500. A second PCR of about 7 to 12 cycles was performed with a sample-barcoded 5' primer and a J-beta primer mix. TCRdb's own reprocessing of the public reads used fastp at Q25 and MiXCR and kept productive beta chains. Rows with one shared CDR3 protein collapse into an entry with the most common genes and DNA. The sample table records just over 1 million distinct CDR3 sequences; under 55% of these occur just once. The ten largest clones take up approximately 20% of the sample. Sequencing used blood. The origin of the receptors is an older woman in good health.

The genes are TRBV27 and TRBJ2-2; TRBD2 is a possible D gene (5 bases). This CDR3 contains 15 residues. Germline CDR1 MNHEY, CDR2 SMNVEV (reference sequence). Trimming took off 4 bases at V and 6 bases at J, with 15 bases between the two ends. The DNA of the CDR3 is TGTGCCAGCAGTTCTACTAGAAGTTACGCCGGGGAGCTGTTTTTT. It encodes CASSSTRSYAGELFF.

This clonotype was counted a single time. The rearrangement links TRBV29-1 to TRBJ2-3; 7 bases are a match to TRBD2. V was pared by 4 bases and J by 2 bases, with 12 bases of the junction left unmatched. This CDR3 region has 16 residues. The germline V gene has CDR1 SQVTM and CDR2 ANQGSEA. CDR3 sequence: CSVVSGPGGSTDTQYF. The CDR3 DNA reads TGCAGCGTTGTGTCGGGACCGGGGGGATCCACAGATACGCAGTATTTT.

V and J are TRBV7-9 and TRBJ2-7; possible D gene TRBD1, 6 bases. CDR3 length equals 15 residues. Germline CDR1 SEHNR, CDR2 FQNEAQ (reference sequence). V was clipped by 1 base and J by 2 bases, with 12 bases between them. CDR3 in DNA: TGTGCCAGCAGCTTAGAGCAGGGACACCCCTACGAGCAGTACTTC. Amino acid sequence: CASSLEQGHPYEQYF.

This clonotype was seen more than once but under ten times. The chain uses TRBV5-1 and TRBJ2-1; 10 bases map to TRBD1. Germline V CDR1 and CDR2: SGHRS, YFSETQ. V lost 5 bases to trimming and J lost 2 bases; unmatched junction nucleotides: 13. This CDR3 spans 18 amino acids. DNA for the CDR3: TGCGCCAGCAGTCGAGACAGGGGGCGAGTTACTGCCTACAATGAGCAGTTCTTC. Residues: CASSRDRGRVTAYNEQFF.

This chain links TRBV7-2 with TRBJ2-1, with 11 bases that match TRBD2. Unmatched junction bases numbered 7, after V lost 1 base and J lost 8 bases. The CDR3 loop spans 16 amino acids. CDR1 is SGHTA and CDR2 is FQGNSA in the germline V gene. CDR3 coding DNA: TGTGCCAGCAGCTTAGAAGTGGCTAGCGGGAGGTATGAGCAGTTCTTC. This codes for CASSLEVASGRYEQFF.

The V and J genes are TRBV20-1 and TRBJ2-5; D is ambiguous. This CDR3 comprises 14 residues. The V end was cut by 1 base, the J end by 5 bases, with 14 bases between. From germline, CDR1 is DFQATT and CDR2 SNEGSKA (reference sequence). The DNA for the CDR3 is TGCAGTGCTAGAGGTGACTCGAGCGCCGAGACCCAGTACTTC. Protein sequence: CSARGDSSAETQYF.

To note about this clonotype: A single base separates this from a much larger clone, so it may be a read error. The CDR3, as DNA: TGCAGTACTATCGGAAACAGGGGTTACGAGCAGTACTTC. Protein product: CSTIGNRGYEQYF. J is TRBJ2-7 and V is TRBV20-1; 7 bases map to TRBD1. Losses at the gene ends were 8 bases for V and 4 bases for J; bases not matched to a gene: 11. This CDR3 has 13 residues. CDR1 is DFQATT, CDR2 SNEGSKA, per germline (reference sequence).

This clonotype appeared a few times. J is TRBJ2-3 and V is TRBV10-2, with a weak D call TRBD2 (6 bases). The CDR3 sequence is 17 residues long. The V and J ends lost 4 bases and 0 bases respectively, with 17 bases between them. CDR1 and CDR2 from the germline V gene are WSHSY and SAAADI. CDR3 nucleotide sequence: TGCGCCAGCAGTGGTGGGGTAGCGGCCATTAGCACAGATACGCAGTATTTT. Amino acid sequence: CASSGGVAAISTDTQYF.

The V gene is TRBV4-1, the J gene TRBJ2-3; 9 positions match TRBD2. V lost 1 base and J lost 4; bases outside the gene matches: 9. Germline V gene data show CDR1 as MGHRA and CDR2 as YSYEKL. The CDR3 covers 17 residues. The CDR3 protein is CASSQVAGGPSSDTQYF. For the CDR3, the DNA is TGCGCCAGCAGCCAAGTGGCGGGAGGGCCCAGTTCAGATACGCAGTATTTT.

The chain links TRBV27 to TRBJ2-3; the match to TRBD1 covers 11 bases. With 0 bases clipped from V and 3 bases from J, the junction kept 17 bases outside the gene matches. The CDR3 is 21 amino acids. The germline V gene has CDR1 MNHEY and CDR2 SMNVEV (reference sequence). CDR3 DNA: TGTGCCAGCAGTTTATCCATTAATGGAGGGACAGGGGGAGATTGGACAGATACGCAGTATTTT. Amino acids: CASSLSINGGTGGDWTDTQYF.